The clone carrying this T cell receptor beta chain came up a few times. The sample belongs to a study of T-cell reconstitution after alpha-beta-depleted transplantation in children. Trimming removed 5 bases at V and 1 base at J, with 11 bases between. This CDR3 has 14 residues. From germline, CDR1 is SEHNR and CDR2 FQNEAQ (reference sequence). Preparation of the TCRbeta library involved a method that used unique molecular identifiers. A single record per CDR3 protein comes from TCRdb applying MiXCR to the PCR reads. The sample has roughly 670,000 distinct CDR3 sequences; about 12% are singletons. J is TRBJ2-5 and V is TRBV7-9, with a weak D call TRBD1 (6 bases). The receptor's source is a girl aged 2 to 9 with congenital amegakaryocytic thrombocytopenia, due to receive a stem cell transplant. The sequencing here drew on PBMCs, taken before TCRalphabeta/CD19-depleted stem cell transplant. The CDR3 nucleotides are TGTGCCAGCAGCCTGAGGGGGTCCCAAGAGACCCAGTACTTC. Its translation: CASSLRGSQETQYF.